One sample yielded the 12 T cell receptor beta chains listed below, sequenced in a study of T cells in tumors after PD-1 blockade. Profiled with immunoSEQ multiplex PCR; TCRdb holds only in-frame clones, not every one. The data hold about 47,000 clones, with 75% to 80% observed a single time. Sequences were derived from PBMCs, sampled before anti-PD-1 treatment. These receptor sequences come from a human donor with basal cell carcinoma.

The chain joins TRBV30 to TRBJ1-1; D is ambiguous. Germline V gives CDR1 GTSNPN, CDR2 SVGIG (reference sequence). The CDR3 has 12 amino acids. The V end lost 4 bases, the J end lost 5 bases, and 11 bases lay between the germline ends. CDR3 in DNA: TGTGCCTGGACCCGTGTGGGGACTGAAGCTTTCTTT. Translating gives CAWTRVGTEAFF.

This sequence joins TRBV28 and TRBJ1-1; 8 bases align to TRBD1. Germline assignment: CDR1 MDHEN and CDR2 SYDVKM. CDR3 length equals 16 residues. V shed 5 bases, J shed 1 base, and the junction held 9 bases outside the gene matches. The CDR3 DNA reads TGTGCCAGCAGTGTTATATCCGGGACAGGGAACACTGAAGCTTTCTTT. This encodes CASSVISGTGNTEAFF.

This clone was found a few times. The chain carries TRBV5-1 and TRBJ1-1; 7 bases line up with TRBD1. V lost 1 base and J lost 3; bases outside the gene matches: 6. Germline V lookup: CDR1 SGHRS, CDR2 YFSETQ. The CDR3 contains 15 residues. The CDR3 coding sequence is TGCGCCAGCAGCTTGACAGGGGATTTTTACACTGAAGCTTTCTTT. Translated: CASSLTGDFYTEAFF.

The gene calls are TRBV5-4 and TRBJ1-3; D unclear. This CDR3 contains 16 residues. CDR1 is SGHNT, CDR2 YYREEE, per germline (reference sequence). The germline V and J ends were trimmed by 0 bases and 0 bases, with 10 bases remaining between them. The chain's CDR3 is CASSLDRHSSGNTIYF. CDR3 nucleotide sequence: TGTGCCAGCAGCTTGGACCGACACAGCTCTGGAAACACCATATATTTT.

The chain uses TRBV29-1 and TRBJ2-1; D gene unclear. V lost 3 bases and J lost 8, with 11 bases in between. The CDR3 totals 12 residues. The V gene's germline CDR1 is SQVTM and CDR2 ANQGSEA. The CDR3 nucleotides read TGCAGCGTTGATCAGCTTAGGGATGAGCAGTTCTTC. This sequence encodes CSVDQLRDEQFF.

The V and J genes are TRBV2 and TRBJ2-6, with TRBD1 matching over 7 bases. V was pared by 6 bases and J by 4 bases, with 6 bases of the junction left unmatched. The CDR3 extends over 15 amino acids. Germline CDR1 reads SNHLY; CDR2 reads FYNNEI. The CDR3 DNA follows: TGTGCCAGCAGGGAACAGGGGCTAGGGGCCAACGTCCTGACTTTC. This sequence encodes CASREQGLGANVLTF.

This chain connects TRBV6-5 to TRBJ2-5; perhaps TRBD2 as D (6 bases). Germline CDR1 is MNHEY and CDR2 is SVGAGI. The CDR3 is 12 amino acids. With 5 bases removed from V and 5 bases from J, the gap between germline ends came to 9 bases. CDR3 DNA sequence: TGTGCCAGCAGTCCGGGGGATGAGACCCAGTACTTC. It codes for CASSPGDETQYF.

The J gene is TRBJ1-1, the V gene TRBV29-1, with TRBD1 identical over 7 bases. Germline CDR1 SQVTM, CDR2 ANQGSEA. The CDR3 sequence is 12 residues long. The V and J ends lost 7 bases and 2 bases, in that order; junction bases with no gene match: 4. The CDR3 protein is CSADRSNTEAFF. In nucleotides, the CDR3 is TGCAGCGCGGACAGGAGTAACACTGAAGCTTTCTTT.

This chain uses TRBV3-1 (or the pseudogene TRBV3-2) with TRBJ1-2; a weak D match, TRBD1 (6 bases). The V gene lost 4 bases and the J gene lost 7 bases, with 19 bases spanning the gap. Germline-derived CDR1 and CDR2 are LGHDT and YNNKEL (reference sequence). This CDR3 is 15 amino acids long. This CDR3 reads CASSLKSGASGGYTF. The DNA of the CDR3 is TGTGCCAGCAGCCTGAAGTCGGGGGCATCCGGTGGCTACACCTTC.

The rearrangement uses TRBV5-5 and TRBJ2-6; no reliable D call. Germline loops: CDR1 SGHKS, CDR2 YYEKEE (reference sequence). Between the trimmed V and J ends, which lost 0 bases and 2 bases, there was a span of 9 bases. CDR3 length: 16 residues. CDR3 in DNA: TGTGCCAGCAGCTTGGGTAGTCTTACTGGGGCCAACGTCCTGACTTTC. Its translation is CASSLGSLTGANVLTF.

The genes are TRBV7-9 and TRBJ2-3; 12 nucleotides agree with TRBD2. Germline assignment: CDR1 SEHNR and CDR2 FQNEAQ (reference sequence). CDR3 length equals 16 residues. Trimming took 2 bases from V and 2 from J; bases not matched to a gene: 2. CDR3 sequence reads: CASSLLAGGYTDTQYF. The CDR3 nucleotides are TGTGCCAGCAGCTTACTAGCGGGGGGGTACACAGATACGCAGTATTTT.

This sequence joins TRBV28 and TRBJ1-5; D remains unclear. The CDR3 runs to 18 residues. Deletions cut 2 bases from V and 0 bases from J, with 17 bases between. The germline gives CDR1 MDHEN, CDR2 SYDVKM. The CDR3 is CASSLETLRAYSNQPQHF. The CDR3 coding sequence is TGTGCCAGCAGTTTAGAGACTTTGCGGGCCTATAGCAATCAGCCCCAGCATTTT.